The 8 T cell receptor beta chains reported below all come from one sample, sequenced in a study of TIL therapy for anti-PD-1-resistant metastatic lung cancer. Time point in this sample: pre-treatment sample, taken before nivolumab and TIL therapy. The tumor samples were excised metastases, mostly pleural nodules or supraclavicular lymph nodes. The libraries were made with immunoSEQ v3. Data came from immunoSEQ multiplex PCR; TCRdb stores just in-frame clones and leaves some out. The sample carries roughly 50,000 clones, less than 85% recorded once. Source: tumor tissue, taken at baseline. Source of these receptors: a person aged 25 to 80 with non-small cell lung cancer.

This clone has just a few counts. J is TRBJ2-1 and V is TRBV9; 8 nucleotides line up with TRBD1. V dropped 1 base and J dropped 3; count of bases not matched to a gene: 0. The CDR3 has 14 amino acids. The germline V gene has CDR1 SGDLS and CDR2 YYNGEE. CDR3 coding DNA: TGTGCCAGCAGCGTAACAGGGGGCTACAATGAGCAGTTCTTC. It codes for CASSVTGGYNEQFF.

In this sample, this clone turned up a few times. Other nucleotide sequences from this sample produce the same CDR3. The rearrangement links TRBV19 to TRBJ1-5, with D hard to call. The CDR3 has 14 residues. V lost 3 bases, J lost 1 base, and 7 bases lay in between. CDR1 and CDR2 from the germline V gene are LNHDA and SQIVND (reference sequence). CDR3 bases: TGTGCCAGTAGTATTAATAGGAGCAATCAGCCCCAGCATTTT. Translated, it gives CASSINRSNQPQHF.

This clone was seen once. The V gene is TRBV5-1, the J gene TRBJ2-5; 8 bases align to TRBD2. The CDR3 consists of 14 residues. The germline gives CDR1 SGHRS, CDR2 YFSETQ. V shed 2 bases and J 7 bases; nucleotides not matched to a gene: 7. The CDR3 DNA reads TGCGCCAGCAGCTTTTCAGCGGGAGCAGGGACCCAGTACTTC. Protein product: CASSFSAGAGTQYF.

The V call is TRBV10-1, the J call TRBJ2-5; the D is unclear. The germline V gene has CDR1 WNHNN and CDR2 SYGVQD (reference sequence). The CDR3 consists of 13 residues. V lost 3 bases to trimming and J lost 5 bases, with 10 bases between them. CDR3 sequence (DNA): TGCGCCAGCAGTGATGGACGCCGGGAGACCCAGTACTTC. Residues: CASSDGRRETQYF.

CDR3: CASSPMGLANHEQYF. CDR3 nucleotide sequence: TGTGCCAGCAGCCCAATGGGACTAGCGAACCACGAGCAGTACTTC. The chain uses TRBV9 and TRBJ2-7, with 10 positions matching TRBD2. CDR3 length: 15 residues. Germline V CDR1 and CDR2: SGDLS, YYNGEE. V was pared by 4 bases and J by 5 bases, with 9 bases of the junction left unmatched.

The CDR3 nucleotides are TGTGCCAGCAGCTCCCAACAGGGTGGCAAAAACATTCAGTACTTC. Translated: CASSSQQGGKNIQYF. The chain combines TRBV11-3 with TRBJ2-4; tentative D call: TRBD1 (6 bases). CDR3 length: 15 amino acids. The V gene lost 4 bases and the J gene lost 3 bases, with 13 bases spanning the gap. Germline assignment: CDR1 SGHNT and CDR2 YENEEA.

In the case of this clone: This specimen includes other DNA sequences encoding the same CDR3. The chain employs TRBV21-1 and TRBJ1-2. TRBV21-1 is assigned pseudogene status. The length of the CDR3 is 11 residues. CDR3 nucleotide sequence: TGTCCCTTAAGAATTAACTATGGCTACACCTTT. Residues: CPLRINYGYTF.

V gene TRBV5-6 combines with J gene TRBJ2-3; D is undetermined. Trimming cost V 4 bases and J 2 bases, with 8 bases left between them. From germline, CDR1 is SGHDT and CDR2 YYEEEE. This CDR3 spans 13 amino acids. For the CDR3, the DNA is TGTGCCAGCAGCCCCCACCTCACAGATACGCAGTATTTT. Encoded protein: CASSPHLTDTQYF.